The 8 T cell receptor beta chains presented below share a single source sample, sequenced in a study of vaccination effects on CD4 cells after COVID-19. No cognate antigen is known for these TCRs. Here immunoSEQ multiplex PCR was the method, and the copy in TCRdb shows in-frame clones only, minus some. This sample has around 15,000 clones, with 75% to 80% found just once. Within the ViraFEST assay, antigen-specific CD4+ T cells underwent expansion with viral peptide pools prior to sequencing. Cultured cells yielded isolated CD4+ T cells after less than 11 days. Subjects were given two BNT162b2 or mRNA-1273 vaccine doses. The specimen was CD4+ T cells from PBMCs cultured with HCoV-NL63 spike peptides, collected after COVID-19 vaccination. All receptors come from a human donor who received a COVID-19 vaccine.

The CDR3 DNA sequence: TGTGCCAGCAGCGTAGTTCCCCAGCACACAGATACGCAGTATTTT. Its translation: CASSVVPQHTDTQYF. The genes are TRBV9 and TRBJ2-3; D unresolved. The germline V gene has CDR1 SGDLS and CDR2 YYNGEE. Trimming took 0 bases from V and 2 from J, leaving 10 bases between them. The CDR3 is made up of 15 amino acids.

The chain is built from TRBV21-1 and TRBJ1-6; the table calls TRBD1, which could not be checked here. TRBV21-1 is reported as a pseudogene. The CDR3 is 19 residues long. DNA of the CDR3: TGTGCCAGCAGCAAAGTAAGGGGACAGGGGAGGGGGAGCAATTCACCCCTCCACTTT. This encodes CASSKVRGQGRGSNSPLHF.

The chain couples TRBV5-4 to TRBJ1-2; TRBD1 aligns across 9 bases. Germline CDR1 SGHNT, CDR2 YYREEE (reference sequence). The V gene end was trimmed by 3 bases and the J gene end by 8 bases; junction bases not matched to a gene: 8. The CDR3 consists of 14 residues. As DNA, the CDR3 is TGTGCCAGCAGCTCGAGGGACAGGGCTCGGGGCTACACCTTC. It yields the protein CASSSRDRARGYTF.

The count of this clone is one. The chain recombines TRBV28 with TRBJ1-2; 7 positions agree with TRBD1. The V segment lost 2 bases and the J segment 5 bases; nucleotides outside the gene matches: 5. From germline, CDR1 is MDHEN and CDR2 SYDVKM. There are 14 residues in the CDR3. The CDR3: CASSLSRGGYGYTF. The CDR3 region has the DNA TGTGCCAGCAGTTTAAGCAGGGGGGGGTATGGCTACACCTTC.

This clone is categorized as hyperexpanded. The CDR3: CATSDPAAETQYF. CDR3 sequence (DNA): TGTGCCACCAGTGATCCCGCAGCAGAGACCCAGTACTTC. This sequence joins TRBV24-1 and TRBJ2-5; D gene unclear. The V end was cut by 3 bases, the J end by 4 bases, with 8 bases between. Germline V gives CDR1 KGHDR, CDR2 SFDVKD. This CDR3 has 13 residues.

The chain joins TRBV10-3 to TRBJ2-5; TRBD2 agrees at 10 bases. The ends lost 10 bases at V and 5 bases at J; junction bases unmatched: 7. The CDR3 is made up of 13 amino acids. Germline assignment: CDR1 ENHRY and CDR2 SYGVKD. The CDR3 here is CATQRGGRETQYF. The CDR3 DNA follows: TGTGCCACCCAGCGGGGGGGCCGTGAGACCCAGTACTTC.

This CDR3 reads CASSQDPNQPQHF. The DNA for the CDR3 is TGTGCCAGCAGCCAAGATCCCAATCAGCCCCAGCATTTT. The genes are TRBV4-2 and TRBJ1-5; no reliable D call. Germline V gene lookup returns CDR1 LGHNA and CDR2 YNFKEQ. Trimming left V 0 bases short and J 3 bases short, with 3 bases between. The CDR3 runs 13 residues.

DNA for the CDR3: TGCGCCAGCAGCTTGGCGGGGACTAGCGGGGTTTCAGAGACCCAGTACTTC. As protein: CASSLAGTSGVSETQYF. This chain links TRBV5-1 with TRBJ2-5, with 13 bases that match TRBD2. Germline V gene lookup returns CDR1 SGHRS and CDR2 YFSETQ. The CDR3 covers 17 residues. Trimming took 0 bases from V and 4 from J; bases not matched to a gene: 6.